Listed below are T cell receptor beta chains from one sample, sequenced in a study of read filtering for tumor transcriptome and immune sequencing. Via MiXCR, TCRdb re-called the reads, giving one row per CDR3 protein. The table shows roughly 68,000 distinct CDR3 sequences, with around 13% occurring only once. Sequenced material: a population of CD138-negative cells sorted from bone marrow. These receptors were taken from a donor at least 40 years old with multiple myeloma. Each CDR3 is given with its conserved first and last residue. Each record gives: V gene, clone size, D gene, J gene, CDR3 protein, CDR3 DNA. D genes are given only for firm matches. For some rows the clone size is stated as once, few or many, or as a class when expanded; others skip it.

>TRBV5-1|many|-|TRBJ2-7
CASRQDIYEQYF
TGCGCCAGCAGACAGGATATCTACGAGCAGTACTTC
>TRBV7-9|many|-|TRBJ2-7
CASSFGYGYEQYF
TGTGCCAGCAGCTTCGGGTACGGCTACGAGCAGTACTTC
>TRBV11-2|many|-|TRBJ2-2
CASSLDPGGTGELFF
TGTGCCAGCAGCTTAGATCCAGGTGGAACCGGGGAGCTGTTTTTT
>TRBV12-3/TRBV12-4|many|TRBD2|TRBJ2-7
CASSLTSGRYEQYF
TGTGCCAGCAGTTTAACTAGCGGGAGGTACGAGCAGTACTTC
>TRBV28|many|-|TRBJ2-1
CASDGVLTRGEQFF
TGTGCCAGCGACGGAGTGTTGACTCGCGGTGAGCAGTTCTTC
>TRBV6-6|many|TRBD2|TRBJ2-1
CASSKTSGSAYNEQFF
TGTGCCAGCAGTAAAACTAGCGGGAGTGCCTACAATGAGCAGTTCTTC
>TRBV6-5|many|TRBD2|TRBJ2-2
CASSSTSGTTGELFF
TGTGCCAGCAGTTCGACTAGCGGGACTACCGGGGAGCTGTTTTTT
>TRBV12-2|many|-|TRBJ2-7
CASRSILTGIGEQYF
TGTGCAAGTCGCTCAATCTTGACAGGGATCGGCGAGCAGTACTTC
>TRBV7-9|many|-|TRBJ2-1
CASSLAHLSYNEQFF
TGTGCCAGCAGCTTAGCGCACCTCTCCTACAATGAGCAGTTCTTC
>TRBV19|many|-|TRBJ2-7
CASSITVTSYEQYF
TGTGCCAGTAGTATAACGGTCACCTCCTACGAGCAGTACTTC
>TRBV29-1|many|TRBD2|TRBJ2-1
CSVRAGGGLGNEQFF
TGCAGCGTTCGGGCGGGAGGGGGCTTAGGGAATGAGCAGTTCTTC
>TRBV29-1|many|TRBD2|TRBJ2-1
CSVGASGRHEQFF
TGCAGCGTTGGGGCTAGCGGGAGACACGAGCAGTTCTTC
>TRBV29-1|few|-|TRBJ2-2
CSCRGEKNTGELFF
TGCAGCTGCCGGGGAGAGAAGAACACCGGGGAGCTGTTTTTT
>TRBV28|many|TRBD1|TRBJ2-6
CASSGTGSSGANVLTF
TGTGCCAGCAGCGGGACAGGGAGCTCTGGGGCCAACGTCCTGACTTTC
>TRBV20-1|many|-|TRBJ2-2
CSARDGASVTGELFF
TGCAGTGCTAGAGATGGCGCATCTGTCACCGGGGAGCTGTTTTTT
>TRBV27|many|-|TRBJ2-5
CASSLFVGGRREETQYF
TGTGCCAGCAGTCTCTTCGTGGGGGGGCGACGGGAGGAGACCCAGTACTTC
>TRBV11-2|many|TRBD1|TRBJ2-3
CASSVGDRVSTDTQYF
TGTGCCAGCAGCGTAGGAGACAGGGTTAGCACAGATACGCAGTATTTT
>TRBV20-1|many|TRBD2|TRBJ2-1
CSASSGMGEQFF
TGCAGTGCTTCTAGCGGGATGGGTGAGCAGTTCTTC
>TRBV10-3|few|TRBD2|TRBJ2-5
CAVRARGGLAGPRAQETQYF
TGTGCCGTCCGTGCACGCGGGGGACTAGCGGGGCCGAGGGCCCAAGAGACCCAGTACTTC
>TRBV18|many|TRBD2|TRBJ2-1
CASSSLAGINEQFF
TGTGCCAGCTCAAGCCTAGCGGGGATTAATGAGCAGTTCTTC
>TRBV11-2|many|-|TRBJ1-1
CASSLDRQTNTEAFF
TGTGCCAGCAGCTTAGATCGGCAGACTAACACTGAAGCTTTCTTT
>TRBV11-2|-|-|TRBJ1-5
CASSYGGGSHQPQHF
TGTGCCAGCAGCTATGGTGGGGGCTCCCATCAGCCCCAGCATTTT
>TRBV11-3|many|-|TRBJ1-1
CASSLDSRHRNTEAFF
TGTGCCAGCAGCTTAGATTCGCGACACCGGAACACTGAAGCTTTCTTT
>TRBV30|many|-|TRBJ1-1
CAWSVGWLGWGTEAFF
TGTGCCTGGAGTGTGGGGTGGTTGGGATGGGGCACTGAAGCTTTCTTT
>TRBV20-1|many|-|TRBJ2-7
CSARQDYEQYF
TGCAGTGCTAGACAGGACTACGAGCAGTACTTC
>TRBV29-1|-|TRBD2|TRBJ2-1
CSVAGTSGIRGNEQFF
TGCAGCGTTGCTGGGACTAGCGGGATTAGGGGCAATGAGCAGTTCTTC
>TRBV9|many|TRBD2|TRBJ2-1
CASSGRTSGHNEQFF
TGTGCCAGCAGCGGACGTACTAGCGGTCACAATGAGCAGTTCTTC
>TRBV7-2|many|-|TRBJ2-2
CASSLTDITGELFF
TGTGCCAGCAGCTTGACAGATATCACCGGGGAGCTGTTTTTT
>TRBV20-1|-|TRBD2|TRBJ2-7
CSARTAWDSGSPYEQYF
TGCAGTGCTAGAACCGCCTGGGATAGCGGGAGTCCCTACGAGCAGTACTTC
>TRBV12-5|-|-|TRBJ2-3
CASRPRGADTQYF
TGTGCCAGCAGACCCAGGGGCGCAGATACGCAGTATTTT